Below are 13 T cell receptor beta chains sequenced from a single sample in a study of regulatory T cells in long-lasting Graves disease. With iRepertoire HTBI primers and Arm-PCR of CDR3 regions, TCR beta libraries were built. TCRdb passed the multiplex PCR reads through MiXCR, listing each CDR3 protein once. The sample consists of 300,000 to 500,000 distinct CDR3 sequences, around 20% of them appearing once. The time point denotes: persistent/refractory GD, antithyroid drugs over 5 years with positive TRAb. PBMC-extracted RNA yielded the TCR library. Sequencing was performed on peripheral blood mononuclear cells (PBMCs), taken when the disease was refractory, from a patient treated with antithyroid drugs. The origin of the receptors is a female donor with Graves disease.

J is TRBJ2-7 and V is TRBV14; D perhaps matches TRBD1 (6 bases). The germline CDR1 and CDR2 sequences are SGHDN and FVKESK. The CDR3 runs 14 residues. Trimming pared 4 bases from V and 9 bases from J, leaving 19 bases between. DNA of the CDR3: TGTGCCAGCAGCCCCGGGACAATAGATACGAGGCAGTACTTC. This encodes CASSPGTIDTRQYF.

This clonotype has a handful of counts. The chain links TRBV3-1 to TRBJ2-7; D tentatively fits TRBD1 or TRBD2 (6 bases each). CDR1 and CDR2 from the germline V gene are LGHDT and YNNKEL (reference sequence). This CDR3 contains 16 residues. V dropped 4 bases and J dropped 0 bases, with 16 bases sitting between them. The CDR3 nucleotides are TGTGCCAGCAGCCCCGTCGGAGGGGGTCCCTCCTACGAGCAGTACTTC. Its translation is CASSPVGGGPSYEQYF.

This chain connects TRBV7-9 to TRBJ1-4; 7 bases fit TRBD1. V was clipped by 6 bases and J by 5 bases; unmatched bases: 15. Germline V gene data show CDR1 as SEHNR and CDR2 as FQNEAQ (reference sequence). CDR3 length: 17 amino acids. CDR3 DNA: TGTGCCAGCAGGGCCGCCGGGACAGAGAACCTAAATGAAAAACTGTTTTTT. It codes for CASRAAGTENLNEKLFF.

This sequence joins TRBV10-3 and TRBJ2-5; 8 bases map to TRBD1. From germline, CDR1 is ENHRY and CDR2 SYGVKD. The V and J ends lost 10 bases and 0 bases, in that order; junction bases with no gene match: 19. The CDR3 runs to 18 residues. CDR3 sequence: CATGGGAGGRGYQETQYF. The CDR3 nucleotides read TGTGCCACCGGAGGCGGGGCAGGGGGCAGGGGCTACCAAGAGACCCAGTACTTC.

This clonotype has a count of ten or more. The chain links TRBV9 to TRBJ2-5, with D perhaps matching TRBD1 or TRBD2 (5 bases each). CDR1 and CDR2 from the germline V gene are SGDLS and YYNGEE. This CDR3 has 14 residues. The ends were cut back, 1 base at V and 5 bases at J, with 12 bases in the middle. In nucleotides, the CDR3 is TGTGCCAGCAGCGTATTTGGGGGATTGGAGACCCAGTACTTC. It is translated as CASSVFGGLETQYF.

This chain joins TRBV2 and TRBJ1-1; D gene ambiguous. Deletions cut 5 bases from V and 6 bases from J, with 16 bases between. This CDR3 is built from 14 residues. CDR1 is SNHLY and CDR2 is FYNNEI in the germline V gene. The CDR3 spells CASSQTYSGSEAFF. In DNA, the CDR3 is TGTGCCAGCAGTCAGACGTACAGCGGCTCTGAAGCTTTCTTT.

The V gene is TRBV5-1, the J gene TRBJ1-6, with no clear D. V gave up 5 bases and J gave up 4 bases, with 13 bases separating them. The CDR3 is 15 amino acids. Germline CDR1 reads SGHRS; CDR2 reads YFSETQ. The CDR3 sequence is CASSFRASYNSPLHF. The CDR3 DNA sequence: TGCGCCAGCAGTTTCCGGGCCTCATATAATTCACCCCTCCACTTT.

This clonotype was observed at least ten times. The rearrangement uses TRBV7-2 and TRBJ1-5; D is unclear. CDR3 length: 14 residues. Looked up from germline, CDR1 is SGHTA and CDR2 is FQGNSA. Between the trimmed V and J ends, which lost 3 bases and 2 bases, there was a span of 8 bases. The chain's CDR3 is CASSFLGGNQPQHF. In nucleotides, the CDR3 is TGTGCCAGCAGCTTTTTAGGTGGCAATCAGCCCCAGCATTTT.

CDR3 DNA: TGCGCCAGCAGCCCCTACGGGACAGGGGGCTCTTTGAACACCGGGGAGCTGTTTTTT. Translation: CASSPYGTGGSLNTGELFF. The chain carries TRBV5-1 and TRBJ2-2; 12 bases line up with TRBD1. This CDR3 contains 19 residues. The germline V gene has CDR1 SGHRS and CDR2 YFSETQ. Losses at the gene ends were 4 bases for V and 1 base for J; bases not matched to a gene: 11.

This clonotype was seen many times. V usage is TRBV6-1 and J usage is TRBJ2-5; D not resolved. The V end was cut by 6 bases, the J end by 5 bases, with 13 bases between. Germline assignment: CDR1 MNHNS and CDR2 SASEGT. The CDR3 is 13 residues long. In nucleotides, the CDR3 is TGTGCCAGCAGCCCCGACTCGACGGAGACCCAGTACTTC. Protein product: CASSPDSTETQYF.

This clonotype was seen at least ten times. The CDR3 nucleotides are TGTGCCAGCAGACGAACAGGGTCGGCCACTGAAGCTTTCTTT. This encodes CASRRTGSATEAFF. The gene calls are TRBV6-1 and TRBJ1-1, with a tentative D call TRBD1 (6 bases). Germline V gene data show CDR1 as MNHNS and CDR2 as SASEGT. Trimming took off 6 bases at V and 4 bases at J, with 15 bases between the two ends. The CDR3 runs to 14 residues.

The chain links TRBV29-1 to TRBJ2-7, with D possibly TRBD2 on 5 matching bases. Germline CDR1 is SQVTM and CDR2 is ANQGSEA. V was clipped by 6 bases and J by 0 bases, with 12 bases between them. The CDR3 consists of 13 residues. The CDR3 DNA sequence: TGCAGCGTAAGGGAGTGGGGCTCCTACGAGCAGTACTTC. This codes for CSVREWGSYEQYF.

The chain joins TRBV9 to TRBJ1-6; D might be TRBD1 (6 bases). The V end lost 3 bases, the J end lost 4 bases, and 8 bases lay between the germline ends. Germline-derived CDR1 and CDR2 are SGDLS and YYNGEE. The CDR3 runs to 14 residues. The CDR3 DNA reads TGTGCCAGCAGCGAAGGGGGGTATAATTCACCCCTCCACTTT. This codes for CASSEGGYNSPLHF.